This entry is about one T cell receptor beta chain. Its target is not known. The record originates from a study of identical twins. One entry per CDR3 protein results from TCRdb running MiXCR on the 5' RACE reads. The sample lists about 890,000 distinct CDR3 sequences, 12% seen once, with around 1.5% in the top ten. The CDR3 totals 15 residues. Germline V gene lookup returns CDR1 SGDLS and CDR2 YYNGEE. Trimming left V 3 bases short and J 2 bases short, with 15 bases between. Study observations and caveats: Analyses of zero insertions could be partly confounded by invariant MAIT and iNKT cells. Beta clonotypes that were abundant in cord blood contained fewer insertions, a pattern absent from memory repertoires.

The sample also formed part of further work on yellow fever vaccine responses in identical twins.

The source of this sequence is a young woman in good health. The V call is TRBV9, the J call TRBJ2-7; D assignment may be TRBD1 or TRBD2 (6 bases each). The sample taken for sequencing was PBMCs. The DNA of the CDR3 is TGTGCCAGCAGCGGGGGGGCGGAGCCCCCCTACGAGCAGTACTTC. Translation: CASSGGAEPPYEQYF. Looking up the rest from reference TRBV9 and TRBJ2-7 gives the full variable domain: DSGVTQTPKHLITATGQRVTLRCSPRSGDLSVYWYQQSLDQGLQFLIQYYNGEERAKGNILERFSAQQFPDLHSELNLSSLELGDSALYFCASSGGAEPPYEQYFGPGTRLTVT.